Presented here are 20 T cell receptor beta chains from one specimen sequenced in a study of OX40 agonist ivuxolimab in advanced cancers. Only in-frame clones appear in the TCRdb table, and some are missing; sequencing was by immunoSEQ multiplex PCR. The data hold 43,000 or so clones, with approximately 84% observed a single time. The specimen was CD4+ or CD8+ T cells sorted from blood, collected in a trial of the OX40 agonist ivuxolimab. These receptors were collected from an adult with an advanced solid tumor such as melanoma, head and neck, liver or kidney cancer.

CDR3: CASSLSGTGGWDEQFF. As DNA, the CDR3 is TGTGCCAGCAGCTTGTCCGGGACAGGGGGCTGGGATGAGCAGTTCTTC. The chain recombines TRBV11-3 with TRBJ2-1; 12 bases fit TRBD1. The CDR3 spans 16 residues. The V gene end was trimmed by 3 bases and the J gene end by 8 bases; junction bases not matched to a gene: 8. CDR1 and CDR2 (germline): SGHNT, YENEEA.

The rearrangement links TRBV19 to TRBJ2-3; possible D gene TRBD1, 5 bases. CDR3 length equals 17 residues. V was trimmed by 4 bases and J by 0 bases, leaving 17 bases between them. Germline CDR1 and CDR2: LNHDA and SQIVND (reference sequence). CDR3 residues: CASSTGAATASTDTQYF. DNA for the CDR3: TGTGCCAGTAGTACTGGGGCTGCCACTGCTAGCACAGATACGCAGTATTTT.

This clone came up once. The chain joins TRBV9 to TRBJ2-2; D ambiguous. Germline V gives CDR1 SGDLS, CDR2 YYNGEE. This CDR3 region has 16 residues. V lost 0 bases, J lost 0 bases, and 9 bases lay in between. This CDR3 is CASSVGVGSNTGELFF. The CDR3 DNA follows: TGTGCCAGCAGCGTAGGGGTAGGGTCGAACACCGGGGAGCTGTTTTTT.

This rearrangement joins TRBV28 to TRBJ1-4; D unclear. Germline CDR1 MDHEN, CDR2 SYDVKM. Trimming removed 3 bases at V and 8 bases at J, with 10 bases between. This CDR3 has 13 amino acids. In nucleotides, the CDR3 is TGTGCCAGCAGTTTTGAGCGGGGAGAAAAACTGTTTTTT. It yields the protein CASSFERGEKLFF.

The V gene is TRBV13, the J gene TRBJ2-1, with 7 bases that match TRBD2. CDR1 is PRHDT, CDR2 FYEKMQ, per germline (reference sequence). The CDR3 length is 13 residues. J was trimmed by 8 bases and V by 6 bases; bases with no gene match: 7. The CDR3 DNA follows: TGTGCCAGCAGTGTGGCTAGCGGTTATGAGCAGTTCTTC. This translates into CASSVASGYEQFF.

The chain uses TRBV27 and TRBJ2-4; TRBD2 aligns across 10 bases. The CDR3 spans 15 residues. V lost 6 bases, J lost 6 bases, and 8 bases stayed unmatched. The V gene's germline CDR1 is MNHEY and CDR2 SMNVEV (reference sequence). The CDR3 DNA reads as TGTGCCAGCAGCTGGACTAGCGGTCAAGTAAACATTCAGTACTTC. As protein: CASSWTSGQVNIQYF.

The rearrangement joins TRBV19 to TRBJ2-1, with 8 positions matching TRBD1. CDR1 LNHDA and CDR2 SQIVND come from the germline V gene (reference sequence). CDR3 size: 16 residues. Trimming removed 6 bases from V and 0 bases from J; junction bases left unmatched: 7. CDR3 bases: TGTGCCAGTAGCAGCAGGGGGCGGGGCTCCTACAATGAGCAGTTCTTC. Translating it yields CASSSRGRGSYNEQFF.

Note on this clone: A much larger clone sits a single nucleotide away, making a read error possible. The chain uses TRBV7-7 and TRBJ2-7; D is perhaps TRBD2 (5 bases). V was cut by 4 bases and J by 5 bases, with 27 bases left in between. The CDR3 is 18 amino acids. The germline CDR1 and CDR2 sequences are SSHAT and FNYEAQ (reference sequence). The CDR3 is CASSSETGLGESGNEQYF. CDR3 bases: TGTGCCAGCAGCTCCGAGACCGGTCTCGGGGAGTCAGGAAACGAGCAGTACTTC.

The chain links TRBV28 to TRBJ2-5; 8 nucleotides align to TRBD2. The J segment lost 1 base and the V segment lost 5 bases, leaving 9 bases of the junction unmatched. The length of the CDR3 is 16 residues. CDR1 and CDR2 (germline): MDHEN, SYDVKM. CDR3 coding DNA: TGTGCCAGCAGTGGACGGGGCGGGAGGAGCCAAGAGACCCAGTACTTC. It specifies CASSGRGGRSQETQYF.

The chain links TRBV28 to TRBJ1-4, with 9 bases that match TRBD1. The V segment lost 8 bases and the J segment 3 bases; nucleotides outside the gene matches: 1. CDR1 is MDHEN and CDR2 is SYDVKM in the germline V gene. This CDR3 has 13 amino acids. DNA of the CDR3: TGTGCCAGCCGACAGGGGGCTAATGAAAAACTGTTTTTT. Protein product: CASRQGANEKLFF.

The genes are TRBV19 and TRBJ2-5; no firm D call. The V and J ends lost 2 bases and 5 bases respectively, with 3 bases between them. This CDR3 contains 11 residues. The germline V gene has CDR1 LNHDA and CDR2 SQIVND (reference sequence). The CDR3 loop reads CASSISETQYF. CDR3 DNA: TGTGCCAGTAGTATATCGGAGACCCAGTACTTC.

The chain links TRBV6-6 to TRBJ1-2; a weak D match, TRBD1 (5 bases). Germline-derived CDR1 and CDR2 are MNHNY and SVGAGI (reference sequence). The CDR3 runs to 14 residues. V was pared by 1 base and J by 7 bases, with 13 bases between. The CDR3 nucleotides read TGTGCCAGCAGTTACTTCTACGGACAAGCTGGCTACACCTTC. Translation gives CASSYFYGQAGYTF.

The chain links TRBV28 to TRBJ2-3, with TRBD2 matching 10 bases. Germline loops: CDR1 MDHEN, CDR2 SYDVKM. The J segment lost 3 bases and the V segment lost 1 base, leaving 13 bases of the junction unmatched. The CDR3 consists of 19 residues. CDR3 sequence reads: CASSLLRLAGVLGTDTQYF. The CDR3 DNA follows: TGTGCCAGCAGTTTATTGAGGCTAGCGGGGGTTCTAGGTACAGATACGCAGTATTTT.

The chain carries TRBV20-1 and TRBJ2-5; D ambiguous. Germline V gene sequence: CDR1 DFQATT, CDR2 SNEGSKA (reference sequence). Trimming left V 7 bases short and J 7 bases short, with 13 bases between. The CDR3 runs to 11 residues. The CDR3 region is CSGLDSTTQYF. The CDR3 coding sequence is TGCAGTGGACTCGACTCCACGACCCAGTACTTC.

The chain recombines TRBV27 with TRBJ1-2, with D unclear. Germline CDR1 MNHEY, CDR2 SMNVEV (reference sequence). CDR3 length: 14 residues. Trimming left V 2 bases short and J 9 bases short, with 16 bases between. The CDR3 is CASSLIVPRMRYTF. In DNA form, the CDR3 reads TGTGCCAGCAGTTTAATTGTCCCGCGTATGCGCTACACCTTC.

The V call is TRBV5-5, the J call TRBJ1-1; D not resolved. Trimming stripped 4 bases from V and 2 bases from J, with 18 bases between. The germline V gene has CDR1 SGHKS and CDR2 YYEKEE (reference sequence). This CDR3 has 16 residues. The CDR3 here is CASSPYRLVSNTEAFF. The CDR3 nucleotides are TGTGCCAGCAGCCCGTACCGTTTGGTGAGTAACACTGAAGCTTTCTTT.

This chain joins TRBV28 and TRBJ1-6; D is unclear. Germline V gene data show CDR1 as MDHEN and CDR2 as SYDVKM. The V and J ends lost 1 base and 0 bases respectively, with 13 bases between them. The length of the CDR3 is 18 residues. CDR3 nucleotides: TGTGCCAGCAGTTTATCCGTCGGGTTGGGCTCCTATAATTCACCCCTCCACTTT. It yields the protein CASSLSVGLGSYNSPLHF.

The V call is TRBV9, the J call TRBJ2-2, with unresolved D. Germline V lookup: CDR1 SGDLS, CDR2 YYNGEE. V lost 3 bases and J 7 bases, leaving 13 bases between the germline ends. The CDR3 totals 14 residues. The CDR3 bases are TGTGCCAGCAGCGCAGCTCGTAGCCTCGGGGAGCTGTTTTTT. Protein sequence: CASSAARSLGELFF.

The V gene is TRBV7-6, the J gene TRBJ2-1; tentatively, D is TRBD1 (5 bases). The CDR3 consists of 12 residues. Germline values: CDR1 SGHVS, CDR2 FNYEAQ. Trimming shortened V by 5 bases and J by 8 bases, and 10 bases separated the two germline ends. The CDR3 loop is CASSQGYHEQFF. DNA for the CDR3: TGTGCCAGCAGCCAGGGTTACCATGAGCAGTTCTTC. The full variable domain, rest sourced from reference TRBV7-6 and TRBJ2-1, is GAGVSQSPRYKVTKRGQDVALRCDPISGHVSLYWYRQALGQGPEFLTYFNYEAQQDKSGLPNDRFSAERPEGSISTLTIQRTEQRDSAMYRCASSQGYHEQFFGPGTRLTVL.

Comment on this clone: One end of the junction is discordant with germline, which a read error may explain. CDR3 amino acids: CASSSPGRGTYEQYF. CDR3 in DNA: TGCGCCAGCAGCTCCCCTGGCAGGGGGACCTACGAGCAGTACTTC. The V and J genes are TRBV13 and TRBJ2-7, with 7 bases aligning to TRBD1. Germline CDR1 reads PRHDT; CDR2 reads FYEKMQ (reference sequence). The CDR3 is 15 amino acids.